This T cell receptor beta chain was sequenced during a study of T cell responses to AZD1222 COVID-19 vaccine. Broader study findings: Females made up more of the donors, who were largely white British, and clonal diversity may have come out too low. There were repertoire samples only from the period after the peak T cell response. Receipt of two AZD1222 doses was followed by a rise in Spike-specific TCR breadth and depth.

Note on this clone: Antigen: not known.

This CDR3 contains 16 residues. Germline V gives CDR1 SGHRS, CDR2 YFSETQ. With 0 bases clipped from V and 0 bases from J, the junction kept 4 bases outside the gene matches. The protocol was immunoSEQ multiplex PCR, while the TCRdb copy is restricted to in-frame clones and leaves out a portion. The table lists some 120,000 clones, roughly 89% of them singletons. The clonotype comes from an adult in good health. The chain combines TRBV5-1 with TRBJ1-2; 8 bases line up with TRBD1. Sequenced material: peripheral blood, taken on day 0 of MenACWY control vaccination. The CDR3 DNA reads TGCGCCAGCAGCTTGGGGGGGACAGGCTCTAACTATGGCTACACCTTC. Its translation: CASSLGGTGSNYGYTF.